What follows are 2 T cell receptor beta chains derived from one specimen sequenced in a study of cytomegalovirus exposure and HLA in healthy donors. PCR amplification relied on 60 Vbeta primers (plus 13 Jbeta primers). Some clones are missing from TCRdb's copy, which holds only in-frame ones; the method was immunoSEQ multiplex PCR. The sample contains some 150,000 clones, around a tenth of which appear only once. Sample: PBMCs. The receptors derive from a male donor in good health and CMV-seronegative.

This clone showed up just a few times. The V call is TRBV5-4, the J call TRBJ1-1; unclear D gene. Germline loops: CDR1 SGHNT, CDR2 YYREEE (reference sequence). This CDR3 contains 15 residues. Deletions cut 2 bases from V and 4 bases from J, with 15 bases between. CDR3 in DNA: TGTGCCAGCAGCTTCGCAGGAGGGAGTCGCACTGAAGCTTTCTTT. It yields the protein CASSFAGGSRTEAFF.

The gene calls are TRBV9 and TRBJ1-2; the match to TRBD1 covers 7 bases. This CDR3 spans 16 amino acids. Germline V gene data show CDR1 as SGDLS and CDR2 as YYNGEE. The V segment lost 0 bases and the J segment 4 bases; nucleotides outside the gene matches: 9. The CDR3, as DNA: TGTGCCAGCAGCGTAGCTACAGGGGTGGTGGCCTATGGCTACACCTTC. It is translated as CASSVATGVVAYGYTF.